This is a list of T cell receptor beta chains from one sample in a study of T cells in Graves' hyperthyroidism and ophthalmopathy. TCRdb reprocessed the multiplex PCR reads with MiXCR, giving one entry per CDR3 protein. The data contain roughly 510,000 distinct CDR3 sequences, less than 25% of them singletons. What was sequenced was blood. The receptors stem from a man between 18 and 29 years old with Graves' hyperthyroidism. The CDR3 runs from the conserved cysteine through the conserved F or W. Fields, in order: clone size, D gene, V gene, J gene, CDR3 protein, CDR3 DNA. D genes are given only for firm matches. Clone size is stated in some rows and not others, as once, few, many or a class when expanded.

>.|.|TRBV6-1|TRBJ1-5
CASSEPGTSNQPQHF
TGTGCCAGCAGTGAACCAGGGACAAGCAATCAGCCCCAGCATTTT
>.|.|TRBV4-1|TRBJ1-1
CASSQVQGLDTEAFF
TGCGCCAGCAGCCAAGTTCAGGGACTAGACACTGAAGCTTTCTTT
>many|TRBD2|TRBV20-1|TRBJ2-7
CSARRAGVYEQYF
TGCAGTGCTAGGAGGGCGGGGGTCTACGAGCAGTACTTC
>many|TRBD1|TRBV6-2/TRBV6-3|TRBJ1-5
CASSRGGGQPQHF
TGTGCCAGTTCCAGGGGGGGGGGTCAGCCCCAGCATTTT
>many|.|TRBV24-1|TRBJ1-2
CATSDSVDYGYTF
TGTGCCACCAGTGATTCAGTGGACTATGGCTACACCTTC
>.|.|TRBV28|TRBJ1-5
CASWEGKSQHF
TGTGCCAGTTGGGAGGGGAAGTCCCAGCATTTT
>many|TRBD1|TRBV6-5|TRBJ2-7
CASSSATGSLDEQYF
TGTGCCAGCAGTTCCGCGACAGGGTCCCTGGACGAGCAGTACTTC
>many|.|TRBV2|TRBJ2-7
CASSDVGSGNYEQYF
TGTGCCAGCAGTGATGTGGGGTCGGGGAACTACGAGCAGTACTTC
>few|.|TRBV15|TRBJ1-4
CATSRDLPGPGGTNEKLFF
TGTGCCACCAGCAGAGATCTGCCAGGCCCTGGTGGAACTAATGAAAAACTGTTTTTT
>many|TRBD1|TRBV24-1|TRBJ2-7
CATSDGQGADEQYF
TGTGCCACCAGTGATGGGCAGGGGGCCGACGAGCAGTACTTC
>.|.|TRBV6-1|TRBJ2-5
CASSESLIETQYF
TGTGCCAGCAGTGAATCCCTCATAGAGACCCAGTACTTC
>few|TRBD1|TRBV30|TRBJ2-5
CAWTPEWGQGAVQETQYF
TGTGCCTGGACCCCCGAATGGGGACAGGGGGCCGTTCAAGAGACCCAGTACTTC
>many|TRBD2|TRBV12-3/TRBV12-4|TRBJ2-5
CASSTPEGLQETQYF
TGTGCCAGCAGCACCCCTGAGGGACTACAAGAGACCCAGTACTTC